The text below deals with one TCR beta chain. This sample was taken from a study of blood T cell repertoires in COVID-19. Study-level information: Acute and convalescent COVID-19 samples came from the United States, Italy and Spain. PBMCs, B-cell-depleted T cells, or T cells were the source of the cDNA or gDNA that made up the material.

This CDR3 comprises 14 residues. Germline V gives CDR1 SGHKS, CDR2 YYEKEE (reference sequence). Trimming took off 2 bases at V and 1 base at J, with 8 bases between the two ends. As handled by the study authors: Nucleated cell counts were estimated from reference gene primer amplification. TCRdb's copy holds only in-frame clones and misses some; the assay was immunoSEQ multiplex PCR. Clonal size and the V and J genes are those of that table, whereas D and trimming came from the DNA. This table holds about 360,000 clones, 65% to 85% found once. This chain connects TRBV5-5 to TRBJ2-3; a possible D gene is TRBD2 (5 bases). This sequence originates from a man younger than 40 with active or convalescent COVID-19. The sequencing sample was made of peripheral blood. CDR3 protein: CASSLYSGTDTQYF. The CDR3, as DNA: TGTGCCAGCAGCTTATATAGCGGCACAGATACGCAGTATTTT.